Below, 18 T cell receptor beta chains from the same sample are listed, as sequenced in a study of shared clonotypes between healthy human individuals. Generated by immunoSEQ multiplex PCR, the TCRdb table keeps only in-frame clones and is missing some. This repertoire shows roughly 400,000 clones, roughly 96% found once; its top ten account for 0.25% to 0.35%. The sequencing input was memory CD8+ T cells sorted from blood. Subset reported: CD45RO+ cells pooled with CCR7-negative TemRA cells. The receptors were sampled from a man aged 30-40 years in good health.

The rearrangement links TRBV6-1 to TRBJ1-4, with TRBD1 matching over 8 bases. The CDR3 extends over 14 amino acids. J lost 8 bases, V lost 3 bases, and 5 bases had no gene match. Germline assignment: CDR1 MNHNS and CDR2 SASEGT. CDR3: CASSEAGGPEKLFF. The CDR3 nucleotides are TGTGCCAGCAGTGAGGCAGGGGGCCCGGAAAAACTGTTTTTT.

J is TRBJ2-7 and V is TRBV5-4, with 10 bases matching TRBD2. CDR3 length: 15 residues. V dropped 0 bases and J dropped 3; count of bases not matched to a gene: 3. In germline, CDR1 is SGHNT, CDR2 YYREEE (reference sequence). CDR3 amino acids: CASSLGSGRNYEQYF. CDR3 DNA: TGTGCCAGCAGCTTGGGTAGCGGGAGGAACTACGAGCAGTACTTC.

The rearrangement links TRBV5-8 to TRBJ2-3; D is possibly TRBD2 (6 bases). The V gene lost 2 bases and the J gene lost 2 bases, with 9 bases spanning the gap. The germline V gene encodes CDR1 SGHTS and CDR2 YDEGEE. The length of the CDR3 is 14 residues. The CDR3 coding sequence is TGTGCCAGCAGCTTCCCGGGAGCCACAGATACGCAGTATTTT. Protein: CASSFPGATDTQYF.

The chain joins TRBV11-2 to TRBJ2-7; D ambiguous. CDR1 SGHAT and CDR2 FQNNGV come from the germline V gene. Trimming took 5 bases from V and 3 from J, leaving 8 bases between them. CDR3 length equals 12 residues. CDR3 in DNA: TGTGCCAGCAGCGTCCGTAGCTACGAGCAGTACTTC. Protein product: CASSVRSYEQYF.

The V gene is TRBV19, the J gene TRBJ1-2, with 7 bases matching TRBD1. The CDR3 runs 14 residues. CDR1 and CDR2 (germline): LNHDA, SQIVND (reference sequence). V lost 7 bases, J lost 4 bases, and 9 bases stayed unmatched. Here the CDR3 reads CASTYYRDSYGYTF. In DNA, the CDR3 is TGTGCCAGTACCTATTACCGGGACAGCTATGGCTACACCTTC.

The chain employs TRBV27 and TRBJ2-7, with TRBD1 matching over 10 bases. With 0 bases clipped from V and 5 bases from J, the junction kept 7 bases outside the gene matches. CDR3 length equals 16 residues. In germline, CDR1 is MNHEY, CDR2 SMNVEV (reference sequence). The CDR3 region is CASSLSPDRGSDEQYF. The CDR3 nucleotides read TGTGCCAGCAGTTTATCACCGGACAGGGGGAGCGACGAGCAGTACTTC.

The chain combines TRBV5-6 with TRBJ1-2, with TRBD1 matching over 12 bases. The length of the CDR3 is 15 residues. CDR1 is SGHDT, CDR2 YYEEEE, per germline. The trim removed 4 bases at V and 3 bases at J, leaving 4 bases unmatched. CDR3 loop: CASSPGQGADYGYTF. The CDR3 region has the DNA TGTGCCAGCAGCCCGGGACAGGGGGCGGACTATGGCTACACCTTC. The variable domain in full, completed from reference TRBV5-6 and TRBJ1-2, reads DAGVTQSPTHLIKTRGQQVTLRCSPKSGHDTVSWYQQALGQGPQFIFQYYEEEERQRGNFPDRFSGHQFPNYSSELNVNALLLGDSALYLCASSPGQGADYGYTFGSGTRLTVV.

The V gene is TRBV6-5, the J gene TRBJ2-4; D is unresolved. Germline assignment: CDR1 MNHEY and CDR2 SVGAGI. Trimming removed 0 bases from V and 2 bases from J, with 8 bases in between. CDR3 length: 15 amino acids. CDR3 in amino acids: CASSYSAGSKNIQYF. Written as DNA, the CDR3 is TGTGCCAGCAGTTACTCGGCTGGGTCCAAAAACATTCAGTACTTC.

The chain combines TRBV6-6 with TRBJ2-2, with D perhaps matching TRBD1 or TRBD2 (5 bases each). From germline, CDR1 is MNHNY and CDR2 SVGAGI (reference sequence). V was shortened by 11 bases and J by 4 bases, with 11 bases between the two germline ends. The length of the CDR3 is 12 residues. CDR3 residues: CAWRTITGELFF. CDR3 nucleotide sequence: TGTGCCTGGAGGACAATCACCGGGGAGCTGTTTTTT.

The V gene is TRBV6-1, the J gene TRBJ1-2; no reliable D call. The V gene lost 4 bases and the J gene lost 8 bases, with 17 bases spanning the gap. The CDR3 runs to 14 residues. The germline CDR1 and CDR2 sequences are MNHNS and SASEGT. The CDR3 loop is CASSVQWGPQGYTF. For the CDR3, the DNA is TGTGCCAGCAGTGTCCAGTGGGGTCCCCAGGGCTACACCTTC.

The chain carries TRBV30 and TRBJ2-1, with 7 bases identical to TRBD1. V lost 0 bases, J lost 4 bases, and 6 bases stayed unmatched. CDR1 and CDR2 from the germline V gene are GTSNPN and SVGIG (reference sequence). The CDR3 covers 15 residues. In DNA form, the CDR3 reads TGTGCCTGGAGTGTACCGGGACAGACTTACAATGAGCAGTTCTTC. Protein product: CAWSVPGQTYNEQFF.

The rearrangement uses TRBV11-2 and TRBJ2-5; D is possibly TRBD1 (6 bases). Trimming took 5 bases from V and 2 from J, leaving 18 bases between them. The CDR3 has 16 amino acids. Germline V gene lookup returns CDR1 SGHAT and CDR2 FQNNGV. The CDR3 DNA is TGTGCCAGCAGCGCCAAACCCCCGACAGGTCAAGAGACCCAGTACTTC. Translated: CASSAKPPTGQETQYF. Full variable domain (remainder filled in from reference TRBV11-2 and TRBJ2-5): EAGVAQSPRYKIIEKRQSVAFWCNPISGHATLYWYQQILGQGPKLLIQFQNNGVVDDSQLPKDRFSAERLKGVDSTLKIQPAKLEDSAVYLCASSAKPPTGQETQYFGPGTRLLVL.

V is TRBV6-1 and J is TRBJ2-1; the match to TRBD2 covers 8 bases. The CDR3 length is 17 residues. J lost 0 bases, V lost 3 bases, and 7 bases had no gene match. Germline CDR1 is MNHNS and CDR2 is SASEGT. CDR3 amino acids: CASSDRLALSSYNEQFF. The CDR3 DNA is TGTGCCAGCAGTGACAGACTAGCGTTAAGCTCCTACAATGAGCAGTTCTTC.

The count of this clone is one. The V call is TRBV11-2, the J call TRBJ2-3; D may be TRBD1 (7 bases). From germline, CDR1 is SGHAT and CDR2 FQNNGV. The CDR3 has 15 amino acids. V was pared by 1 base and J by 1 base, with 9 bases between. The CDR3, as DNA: TGTGCCAGCAGCTTAGGCAGGGGGGGCACAGATACGCAGTATTTT. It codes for CASSLGRGGTDTQYF.

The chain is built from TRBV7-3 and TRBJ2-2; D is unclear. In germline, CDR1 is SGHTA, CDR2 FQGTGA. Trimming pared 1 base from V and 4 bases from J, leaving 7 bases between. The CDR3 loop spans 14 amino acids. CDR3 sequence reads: CASSLSRGTGELFF. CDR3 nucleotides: TGTGCCAGCAGCTTAAGCCGAGGCACCGGGGAGCTGTTTTTT.

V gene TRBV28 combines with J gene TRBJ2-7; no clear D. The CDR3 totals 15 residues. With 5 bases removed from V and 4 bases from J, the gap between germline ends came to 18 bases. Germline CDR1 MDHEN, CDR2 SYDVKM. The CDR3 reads CASSPSAGYVYEQYF. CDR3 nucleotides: TGTGCCAGCAGTCCCTCGGCAGGATATGTTTACGAGCAGTACTTC.

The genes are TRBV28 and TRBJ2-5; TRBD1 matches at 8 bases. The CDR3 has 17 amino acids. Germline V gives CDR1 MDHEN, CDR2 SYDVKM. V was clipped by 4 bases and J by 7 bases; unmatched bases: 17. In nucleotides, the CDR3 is TGTGCCAGCAGTTCACAAGCCCGCAGGGGGCTGGGCGGGACCCAGTACTTC. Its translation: CASSSQARRGLGGTQYF.

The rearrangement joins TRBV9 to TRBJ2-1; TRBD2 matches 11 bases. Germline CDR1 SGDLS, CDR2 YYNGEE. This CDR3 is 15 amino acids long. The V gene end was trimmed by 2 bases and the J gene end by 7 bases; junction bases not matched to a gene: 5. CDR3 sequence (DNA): TGTGCCAGCAGCGTTAGCGGGAGGGACGGGAATGAGCAGTTCTTC. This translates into CASSVSGRDGNEQFF.